The 14 T cell receptor beta chains presented below share a single source sample, sequenced in a study of T cell repertoires in cytomegalovirus infection. Their specific antigens are unknown. TCRdb reanalysed the reads using MiXCR and keeps one entry per CDR3 protein. The sample includes roughly 800,000 distinct CDR3 sequences, about 28% of them seen just once. Sequences were derived from cultured CD8+ T cells from PBMCs, sampled from culture after CMV antigen stimulation. Receptor source: a human donor in good health (CMV status not recorded). Some clones in this sample may be carry-over from other donors' samples.

This clonotype has only one observation. V usage is TRBV20-1 and J usage is TRBJ2-5; D call uncertain. Germline CDR1 DFQATT, CDR2 SNEGSKA (reference sequence). V gave up 6 bases and J gave up 4 bases, with 9 bases separating them. The CDR3 loop spans 11 amino acids. Written as DNA, the CDR3 is TGCAGTGCCGGCTGGGGAGAGACCCAGTACTTC. This translates into CSAGWGETQYF.

This clonotype was detected many times. The V call is TRBV7-8, the J call TRBJ1-5, with D uncertain. Per the germline V gene, CDR1 is SGHVS and CDR2 is FQNEAQ. The CDR3 extends over 15 amino acids. The ends were cut back, 1 base at V and 3 bases at J, with 10 bases in the middle. The CDR3 protein is CASSLEGPANQPQHF. The CDR3 DNA follows: TGTGCCAGCAGCTTAGAAGGGCCGGCCAATCAGCCCCAGCATTTT. The variable domain in full, with the rest retrieved from reference TRBV7-8 and TRBJ1-5, is GAGVSQSPRYKVAKRGQDVALRCDPISGHVSLFWYQQALGQGPEFLTYFQNEAQLDKSGLPSDRFFAERPEGSVSTLKIQRTQQEDSAVYLCASSLEGPANQPQHFGDGTRLSIL.

The sample holds many counts of this clonotype. This rearrangement joins TRBV9 to TRBJ2-3; TRBD2 agrees at 8 bases. Per the germline V gene, CDR1 is SGDLS and CDR2 is YYNGEE. The CDR3 is made up of 16 amino acids. The V and J ends lost 0 bases and 2 bases, in that order; junction bases with no gene match: 5. This CDR3 reads CASSVARTSLTDTQYF. The CDR3, as DNA: TGTGCCAGCAGCGTAGCTAGGACTAGCCTCACAGATACGCAGTATTTT.

This clonotype was seen a few times. This rearrangement joins TRBV4-3 to TRBJ1-1, with 9 bases lining up with TRBD1. V trimming: 2 bases; J trimming: 2 bases; junction bases outside the gene matches: 3. The CDR3 sequence is 15 residues long. CDR1 LGHNA and CDR2 YSLEER come from the germline V gene. The DNA for the CDR3 is TGCGCCAGCAGCCAACACAGGGGGCTTAACACTGAAGCTTTCTTT. It is translated as CASSQHRGLNTEAFF.

The chain uses TRBV12-3 or TRBV12-4 and TRBJ1-6; the match to TRBD1 covers 7 bases. The CDR3 covers 14 residues. V was pared by 6 bases and J by 7 bases, with 6 bases of the junction left unmatched. CDR3 bases: TGTGCCAGCAGGGGACAGTCGTACAATTCACCCCTCCACTTT. Amino acids: CASRGQSYNSPLHF.

The J gene is TRBJ2-3, the V gene TRBV11-2; the D is unclear. Looked up from germline, CDR1 is SGHAT and CDR2 is FQNNGV. The CDR3 loop spans 18 amino acids. Trimming removed 2 bases from V and 2 bases from J, with 20 bases in between. DNA for the CDR3: TGTGCCAGCAGCTTACGCGGTCGGGTAGGGCCTCCCACAGATACGCAGTATTTT. Translating gives CASSLRGRVGPPTDTQYF. Full variable domain (outside the CDR3, taken from reference TRBV11-2 and TRBJ2-3): EAGVAQSPRYKIIEKRQSVAFWCNPISGHATLYWYQQILGQGPKLLIQFQNNGVVDDSQLPKDRFSAERLKGVDSTLKIQPAKLEDSAVYLCASSLRGRVGPPTDTQYFGPGTRLTVL.

With regard to this clonotype: This may come from a read error, since a much larger clone is one base off. The chain joins TRBV6-5 to TRBJ2-5; D unclear. The CDR3 has 14 amino acids. Germline assignment: CDR1 MNHEY and CDR2 SVGAGI. With 8 bases removed from V and 0 bases from J, the gap between germline ends came to 13 bases. CDR3 DNA: TGTGCCAGCCGCAAGACTTGCGACCAAGAGACCCAGTACTTC. Its translation: CASRKTCDQETQYF.

This clonotype was picked up a small number of times. V gene TRBV4-1 combines with J gene TRBJ1-2; D is undetermined. The CDR3 runs to 16 residues. Trimming removed 2 bases from V and 4 bases from J, with 17 bases in between. Germline CDR1 and CDR2: MGHRA and YSYEKL. DNA for the CDR3: TGCGCCAGCAGCCAAAGGAAAGCACCCTTCACCTATGGCTACACCTTC. Protein: CASSQRKAPFTYGYTF.

The chain carries TRBV27 and TRBJ2-7, with D tentatively TRBD2 (7 bases). The CDR3 has 17 amino acids. Per the germline V gene, CDR1 is MNHEY and CDR2 is SMNVEV (reference sequence). V dropped 6 bases and J dropped 2 bases, with 23 bases sitting between them. The DNA for the CDR3 is TGTGCCAGCAGACCACGGGGGGTAGGGACAAACCCCTACGAGCAGTACGTC. As protein: CASRPRGVGTNPYEQYV.

The chain has TRBV7-9 and TRBJ2-3, with 9 positions matching TRBD2. Trimming removed 4 bases from V and 0 bases from J; junction bases left unmatched: 11. Germline V lookup: CDR1 SEHNR, CDR2 FQNEAQ (reference sequence). CDR3 length: 18 amino acids. CDR3 DNA sequence: TGTGCCAGCAGCTACTTAGCGGGGGCCTTTCCCAGCACAGATACGCAGTATTTT. This encodes CASSYLAGAFPSTDTQYF.

The chain combines TRBV5-1 with TRBJ2-7; D may be TRBD1 (7 bases). Trimming pared 7 bases from V and 3 bases from J, leaving 11 bases between. Per the germline V gene, CDR1 is SGHRS and CDR2 is YFSETQ. The CDR3 is made up of 12 amino acids. Written as DNA, the CDR3 is TGCGCCAGCCGGGGGACAGACTACGAGCAGTACTTC. Protein product: CASRGTDYEQYF.

CDR3 sequence reads: CASSQPIGQGSTEAFF. As DNA, the CDR3 is TGTGCCAGCAGCCAACCGATAGGACAGGGGAGCACTGAAGCTTTCTTT. V usage is TRBV4-2 and J usage is TRBJ1-1, with 9 positions matching TRBD1. Germline V gives CDR1 LGHNA, CDR2 YNFKEQ. V was pared by 2 bases and J by 4 bases, with 8 bases of the junction left unmatched. The CDR3 consists of 16 residues.

This clonotype was seen just once. The J gene is TRBJ2-1, the V gene TRBV13; maybe TRBD2 (6 bases). The CDR3 contains 15 residues. V was shortened by 7 bases and J by 7 bases, with 20 bases between the two germline ends. CDR1 PRHDT and CDR2 FYEKMQ come from the germline V gene (reference sequence). In DNA form, the CDR3 reads TGTGCCAGCAACCACGACCGGGACGGGGGAAATGAGCAGTTCTTC. The encoded protein is CASNHDRDGGNEQFF.

There are many counts of this clonotype. This sequence joins TRBV7-2 and TRBJ1-1; no clear D gene. The CDR3 totals 14 residues. The ends were cut back, 5 bases at V and 1 base at J, with 11 bases in the middle. The V gene's germline CDR1 is SGHTA and CDR2 FQGNSA. The CDR3 sequence is CASSPWDPNTEAFF. The CDR3 nucleotides read TGTGCCAGCAGCCCATGGGATCCGAACACTGAAGCTTTCTTT.